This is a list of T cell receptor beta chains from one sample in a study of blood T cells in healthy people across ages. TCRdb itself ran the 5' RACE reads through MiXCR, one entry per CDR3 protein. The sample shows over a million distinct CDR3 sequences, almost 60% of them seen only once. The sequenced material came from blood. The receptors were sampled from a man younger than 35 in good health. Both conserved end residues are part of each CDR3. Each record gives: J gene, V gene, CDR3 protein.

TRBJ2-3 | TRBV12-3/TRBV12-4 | CASSSKPPGTSGGTGTDTQYF
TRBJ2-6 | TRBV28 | CASRYSGANVLTF
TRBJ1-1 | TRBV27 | CASSSSGYTEAFF
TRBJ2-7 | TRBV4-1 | CASSQVGVGEQYF
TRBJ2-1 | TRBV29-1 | CSVGRSGVAYNEQFF
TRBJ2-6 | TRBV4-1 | CASSQDQQGLSGANVLTF
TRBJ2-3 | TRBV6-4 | CASSGYRKVAADTQYF
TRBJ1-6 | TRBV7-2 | CASSLARVGSPLHF
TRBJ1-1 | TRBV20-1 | CSAREGGSSAGSTEAFF
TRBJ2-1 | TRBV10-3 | CAISESGIHPYNEQFF
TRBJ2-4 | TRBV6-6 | CASSPTNEQYF
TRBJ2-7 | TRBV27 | CASSVAGVPYEQYF
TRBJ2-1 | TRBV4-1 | CASSQGASGYNEQFF
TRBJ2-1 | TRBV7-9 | CASSLMDDGSYNEQFF
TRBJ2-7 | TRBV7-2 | CASSGGQGRRGSYEQYF
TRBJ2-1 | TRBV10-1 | CASSENLAAQQFF
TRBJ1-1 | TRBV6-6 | CASRTSGDMNTEAFF
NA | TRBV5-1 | CASSLQGPVVEQYF